This T cell receptor beta chain appears in the sequencing data of a study of OX40 agonist ivuxolimab in advanced cancers. At the level of the study: Dosing consisted of intravenous ivuxolimab at 0.01 to 10 mg/kg every 2 weeks. Allowance was made for prior anti-PD-1, anti-PD-L1 or anti-CTLA-4 therapy, and roughly 40% had some.

Study results and limitations: Mean expanded clone counts were higher in CD8+ than CD4+ T cells. Clonal expansion was among the lowest in partial responders at 0.1-3.0 mg/kg, especially CD8+.

The CDR3 contains 16 residues. Unmatched junction bases numbered 12, after V lost 5 bases and J lost 6 bases. Germline V lookup: CDR1 LNHDA, CDR2 SQIVND (reference sequence). Sequencing used immunoSEQ multiplex PCR; TCRdb keeps in-frame clones, though not all of them. Counted here are tens of thousands of clones, more than 80% occurring once; the ten biggest clones make up 6.5% to 8.5%. Comments on this clone: The antigen remains unidentified.

J is TRBJ2-7 and V is TRBV19; 11 bases are shared with TRBD2. The clonotype was recovered from an adult with an advanced solid tumor such as melanoma, head and neck, liver or kidney cancer. The sequencing used CD4+ or CD8+ T cells sorted from blood, collected in a trial of the OX40 agonist ivuxolimab. This CDR3 is CASSPWTSGPSGEQYF. Here the CDR3 DNA reads TGTGCCAGTAGTCCTTGGACTAGCGGGCCTTCGGGCGAGCAGTACTTC. The variable domain in full, completed from reference TRBV19 and TRBJ2-7, reads DGGITQSPKYLFRKEGQNVTLSCEQNLNHDAMYWYRQDPGQGLRLIYYSQIVNDFQKGDIAEGYSVSREKKESFPLTVTSAQKNPTAFYLCASSPWTSGPSGEQYFGPGTRLTVT.